Here is one T cell receptor (beta chain) with its context. The V gene's germline CDR1 is MNHNS and CDR2 SASEGT. This CDR3 has 15 amino acids. Trimming took off 1 base at V and 0 bases at J, with 9 bases between the two ends. The sample originates from a study of cytomegalovirus exposure and HLA in healthy donors. Only in-frame clones appear in the TCRdb table, and some are missing; sequencing was by immunoSEQ multiplex PCR. The sample has approximately 140,000 clones; roughly nine tenths are singletons. This chain links TRBV6-1 with TRBJ1-2, with TRBD1 as a possible D gene (5 bases). The receptor was derived from a man aged 18 to 30 in good health and CMV-seronegative. The specimen was PBMCs. The CDR3: CASSEGDSTNYGYTF. CDR3 in DNA: TGTGCCAGCAGTGAAGGAGACAGCACTAACTATGGCTACACCTTC.